These T cell receptor beta chains were read from a single sample in a study of metastatic and nonmetastatic thyroid tumors. MiXCR reprocessed the PCR reads for TCRdb. This table has 43,000 or so clones, about 4% appearing once. The sequenced sample consisted of blood. These receptors all stem from a female donor with papillary thyroid cancer or a benign thyroid nodule (not recorded which). Some clones in this sample may be carry-over from other donors' samples. Both conserved end residues are part of each CDR3. D genes are given only for firm matches. A clone size is listed for some rows: how often the clone was seen (once, few, many), or a class if it is expanded.

>-|few|TRBV7-3|TRBJ1-1
TGTGCCAGCAGCGTACAGGGATTGGGGACTGAAGCTTTCTTT
CASSVQGLGTEAFF
>-|-|TRBV7-2|TRBJ2-5
TGTGCCAGCAGCCCCGGGGCGACACTACAAGAGACCCAGTACTTC
CASSPGATLQETQYF
>-|few|TRBV6-1|TRBJ2-7
TGTGCCAGCAGTCCCGATCCGGGACCGAGCTCCTACGAGCAGTACTTC
CASSPDPGPSSYEQYF
>TRBD1|medium-sized|TRBV6-1|TRBJ2-7
TGTGCCAGCAGAAAACAGGGGGCACTCTACGAGCAGTACTTC
CASRKQGALYEQYF
>TRBD1|many|TRBV3-1|TRBJ2-1
TGTGCCAGCAGCCACCGGGACAGCTACAATGAGCAGTTCTTC
CASSHRDSYNEQFF
>-|medium-sized|TRBV6-1|TRBJ2-6
TGTGCCAGCAGTGACCAGGTCGGGGCCAACGTCCTGACTTTC
CASSDQVGANVLTF
>TRBD2|many|TRBV10-3|TRBJ2-1
TGTGCCATCAGGGGACTAGCGGGAGGGGCTGACAATGAGCAGCTCTTC
CAIRGLAGGADNEQLF
>-|many|TRBV10-1|TRBJ2-1
TGCGCCAGCAGCCCCGGACTGAACAATGAGCAGTTCTTC
CASSPGLNNEQFF
>-|-|TRBV6-6|TRBJ2-7
TGTGCCAGCAGTTACGCCCGATCAGGCGAGCAGTACTTC
CASSYARSGEQYF
>-|few|TRBV6-1|TRBJ1-4
TGTGCCAGCAGTGACCCGTCAGGCGATGCTTTGAAAAAACTGTTTTTT
CASSDPSGDALKKLFF
>-|many|TRBV12-3/TRBV12-4|TRBJ2-3
TGTGCCAGCAGTTTGACCTACACAGATACGCAGTATTTT
CASSLTYTDTQYF
>-|few|TRBV6-2/TRBV6-3|TRBJ2-7
TGTGCCAGCAGTTTAACTAGCGGGACAGGGGGCTACGAGCAGTACTTC
CASSLTSGTGGYEQYF
>TRBD2|many|TRBV5-6|TRBJ2-7
TGTGCCAGCAGCCTATACTCGTCTCTAGCGGGGTGGGAGCAGTACTTC
CASSLYSSLAGWEQYF
>-|-|TRBV5-1|TRBJ2-3
TGCGCCAGTTCGGACTCAGCTAGCACAGATACGCAGTATTTT
CASSDSASTDTQYF
>-|many|TRBV2|TRBJ1-4
TGTGCCAGCAGGGTCGGCCGTGGGGAAAAACTGTTTTTT
CASRVGRGEKLFF
>-|medium-sized|TRBV6-2/TRBV6-3|TRBJ2-3
TGTGCCAGCAGTTACTCCCAGGTGACCACAGATACGCAGTATTTT
CASSYSQVTTDTQYF